This T cell receptor (beta chain) was retrieved from a study of OX40 agonist ivuxolimab in advanced cancers. Study at large: Patients were infused with ivuxolimab every 2 weeks at 0.01 to 10 mg/kg.

The study, taken as a whole, reports: Undetermined was the antigen specificity of the expanded peripheral T cells.

This CDR3 contains 16 residues. The V end was cut by 3 bases, the J end by 12 bases, with 24 bases between. Germline lookup yields CDR1 LNHDA and CDR2 SQIVND (reference sequence). This table comes from immunoSEQ multiplex PCR, and its TCRdb copy is limited to in-frame clones, with some not included. The sample shows tens of thousands of clones, roughly 83% of them seen only once. As concerns this clone: Its target is unknown.

The chain links TRBV19 to TRBJ2-1, with D perhaps TRBD2 (6 bases). The receptor's source is an adult with an advanced solid tumor such as melanoma, head and neck, liver or kidney cancer. Sequenced material: CD4+ or CD8+ T cells sorted from blood, taken in a trial of the OX40 agonist ivuxolimab. The CDR3: CASSIRGGFGLIGQFF. Here the CDR3 DNA reads TGTGCCAGTAGTATTCGTGGAGGGTTCGGGTTAATCGGGCAGTTCTTC.